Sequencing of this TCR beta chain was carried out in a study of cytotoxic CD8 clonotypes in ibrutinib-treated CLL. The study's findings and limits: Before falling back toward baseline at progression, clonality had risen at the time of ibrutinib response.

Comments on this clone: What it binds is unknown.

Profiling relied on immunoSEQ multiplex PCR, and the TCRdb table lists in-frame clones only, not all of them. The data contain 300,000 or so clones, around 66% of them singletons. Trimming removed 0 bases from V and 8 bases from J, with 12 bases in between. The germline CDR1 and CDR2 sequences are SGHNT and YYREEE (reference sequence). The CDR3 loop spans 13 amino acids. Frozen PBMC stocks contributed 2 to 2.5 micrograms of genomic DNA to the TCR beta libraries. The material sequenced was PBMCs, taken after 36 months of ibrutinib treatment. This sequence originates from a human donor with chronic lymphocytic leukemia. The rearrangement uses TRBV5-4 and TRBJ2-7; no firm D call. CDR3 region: CASSLAITGKQYF. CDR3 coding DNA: TGTGCCAGCAGCTTGGCCATAACCGGAAAGCAGTACTTC.